This entry describes one TCR beta chain. The antigen this receptor binds is unknown. No base quality information exists; no much larger clone differs at one position. This specimen's time point label, per the study, means: about 28 days (+/-7) after the second vaccine dose. AZD1222 recipients given second doses at about 4 weeks or at about 12 weeks were pooled, since spike-specific TCR depth and breadth were not found to differ between the two schedules. The vaccinee samples were drawn from two UK trials, COV001 and COV002, one of which was a single-blind randomized controlled phase 2/3 trial testing AZD1222 (ChAdOx1 nCoV-19) in healthy adults. Trial participant PBMC samples were collected at day 0 and day 28 after the second dose for TCRbeta chain sequencing. This record comes from a study of T cell responses to AZD1222 COVID-19 vaccine (dated by TCRdb to about 2021). Context from the whole study: A total of about 230 trial participants underwent TCR sequencing, of whom some 210 received two doses of AZD1222 and about 26 received two doses of the MenACWY control vaccine. Trial participants were enrolled by age into subgroups of 18-55, 56-69 and 70-plus years, and around 150, 28 and 57 TCR-sequenced participants, respectively, were included in these subgroups.

The CDR3 goes from the cysteine to the phenylalanine over 12 residues. Solely the CDR3 DNA is kept, with 36 bases framed from the first base. The CDR3 regions of human TCRbeta chains were subjected to immunosequencing. Concerning the study's data processing: Repertoire TCRs were matched against a reference library of SARS-CoV-2-specific TCRs generated with the MIRA antigen-specificity platform. Breadth was defined as the fraction of unique TCRs that were SARS-CoV-2-associated. Depth was defined as the fraction of total T cells that were SARS-CoV-2-associated. Using the MIRA data, every spike-specific TCR was mapped to the spike region that the TCR reacted to and assigned to either a CD4 or a CD8 class. Log10-transformed breadth and depth values were compared by one-way ANOVA with Sidak's multiple comparisons tests. Here the immuneACCESS table is served through TCRdb, limited to in-frame sequences with V and J called. Missing clones are a known gap in these copies; in checked studies unresolved V genes cover under half, and the rest lacks a known reason. The DNA gave D and trimming, while V, J and clone size come from that table. In all, the sample holds approximately 84,000 clones, and roughly 88% of those were seen once. The top ten clonotypes cover 10% of the sample.

Study-wide findings and limitations: Participants were mostly white British and included more females than males, and it was suggested by the authors that clonal diversity may have been underestimated. Vaccine-associated CD4 TCRs spanned the whole spike protein, with dominant responses in regions 160-218 and 743-854. Spike-specific TCR breadth and depth rose significantly after two AZD1222 doses compared with day 0 and with MenACWY recipients. Conclusions about previously exposed vaccinees are limited, since just six AZD1222 recipients were seropositive for SARS-CoV-2 at baseline. The 56-69-year group was small, and its depth increase did not reach significance, likely because of low power. Because no day 14 peak-response samples were available, the repertoires could be characterized only after the peak T cell response. Reportedly, close to half of the unique spike-specific TCRs recognized epitopes lying outside the regions that are mutated in the B.1.351 and B.1.1.7 variants.

This receptor was identified in an adult who received the AZD1222 COVID-19 vaccine. This receptor chain uses TRBV21-1 and TRBJ2-5. TRBV21-1 is an annotated pseudogene. The sequencing used peripheral blood, collected 28 days after the second AZD1222 dose. The CDR3 in this case is CASWRTKETQYF. The nucleotides are TGTGCCAGCTGGCGGACCAAAGAGACCCAGTACTTC.